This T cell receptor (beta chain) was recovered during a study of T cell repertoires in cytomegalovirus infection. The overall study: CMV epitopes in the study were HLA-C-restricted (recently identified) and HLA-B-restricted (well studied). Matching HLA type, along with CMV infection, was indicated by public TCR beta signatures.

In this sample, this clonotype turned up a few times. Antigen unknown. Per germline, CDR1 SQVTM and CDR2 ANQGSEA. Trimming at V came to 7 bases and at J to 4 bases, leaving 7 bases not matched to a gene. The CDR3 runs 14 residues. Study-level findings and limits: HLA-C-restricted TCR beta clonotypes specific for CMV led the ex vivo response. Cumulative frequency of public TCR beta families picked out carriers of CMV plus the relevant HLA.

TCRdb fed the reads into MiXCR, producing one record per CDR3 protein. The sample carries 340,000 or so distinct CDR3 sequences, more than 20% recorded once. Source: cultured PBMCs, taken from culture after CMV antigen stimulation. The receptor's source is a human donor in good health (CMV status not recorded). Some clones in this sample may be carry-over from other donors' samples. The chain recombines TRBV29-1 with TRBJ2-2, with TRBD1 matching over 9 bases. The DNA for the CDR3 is TGCAGCGCAGGGGACAGGGTAGGCACCGGGGAGCTGTTTTTT. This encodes CSAGDRVGTGELFF.